The entry below describes one T cell receptor beta chain. This clone was counted a few times. The target of this receptor is not known. Base qualities are not recorded, but no much larger clone differs from it by a single base. This sample is drawn from a study of cytomegalovirus exposure and HLA in healthy donors (dated by TCRdb to about 2017). In terms of the full investigation: An earlier analysis of roughly 570 of the donors reported 276 Gb of sequence data and approximately 120 million unique TCR beta sequences obtained from approximately 180 million T cells. Roughly 300 gigabases of sequencing data and tens of millions of unique TCR sequences made up an early release that covered several hundred HLA-typed donors. Of the roughly 410 genotyped donors, 65% to 90% were placed in the genetic ancestry cluster associated with self-reported Caucasian donors. The study was designed to test whether signatures of past pathogen exposure could be identified by cataloging public T cell receptors. The study profiled the T cell repertoires of approximately 700 subjects by immunosequencing and related them to cytomegalovirus serostatus. A separate validation cohort of 100 to 150 different subjects was used in addition to the approximately 670-subject first cohort. To predict cytomegalovirus infection status, the study brought together high-throughput TCR immunosequencing, statistical association of individual TCRs with disease status, and machine learning. In a later analysis, previously published TCR beta repertoires from 666 donors were re-analyzed and high-resolution HLA genotyping was added so that TCR occurrence patterns could be studied. Rather than using new phenotypic data, the later analysis identified candidate immune exposures from TCR beta sequences and from how often those sequences occurred across donors. To decide whether each TCR beta V gene segment behaved as functional or pseudogenic, an earlier analysis of approximately 620 of the donors relied on high-throughput TCR beta sequencing. Donor age, sex, ethnicity and CMV serostatus were compiled together with the repertoire data. Genome-wide SNP genotypes for about 60% of the roughly 700 donors were used in a later genetic analysis, which treated that subset as a discovery cohort. All discovery cohort repertoires had been generated using a single sequencing platform. Both class I and class II loci were covered by HLA typing, at four-digit resolution. Typing coverage differed by locus: A, B, C, DRB1 and DQB1 were typed in about 620-630 donors, DQA1 in about 560, DPA1 in 600 to 610, and DPB1 in 450 to 480. Roughly five DR-DQ haplotypes were handled as single units for association and clustering, since linkage in the cohort was strong. Across approximately 400 genotyped donors of the cohort, an average of about 200,000 unique TCR beta nucleotide sequences per donor were sequenced, and roughly 20% of those sequences were non-productive. What the research found in general, with its limitations: An association between a missense DCLRE1C variant and V-gene and J-gene trimming of TCR beta chains was found in a later genetic analysis and replicated in an independent cohort. A further reported finding was that TCR beta sequences accurately predicted the HLA-A and HLA-B alleles for most subjects in the first cohort. The presence/absence analyses assumed that sequencing depth was roughly uniform across donors, and that assumption may not be true. Correlated functional status among segregating V segments might reflect linkage disequilibrium, but an unknown experimental factor could not be ruled out. In a later genetic analysis, fewer N-insertions in productive TCRs were reported among donors in an Asian-associated ancestry cluster than the 666-donor mean. In a later analysis, the rate of TCR association differed among HLA loci, with DRB1 alleles having the most associated TCRs and HLA-C alleles having the fewest. Because counts were too low, more than 15 rarely observed V segments, including chromosome 9 orphons, were excluded from the earlier analysis of 587 of the donors. This cohort had only TCR beta chains sequenced, and the lack of alpha or paired-chain data limited which features could be detected. Assigning TCR associations to individual alleles was difficult when HLA alleles, especially DR and DQ, strongly co-occurred. In a later analysis, over 15,000 TCR beta sequences were associated with specific HLA alleles at a false discovery rate of 0.05. A cluster of highly shared sequence variants was judged likely to represent a technical artifact of the sequencing pipeline. While some public TCRs were present in many individuals, most TCR sequences turned up only very rarely across donors. Cytomegalovirus status was reported to be diagnosed by the classifier with high specificity and sensitivity in both the original and validation cohorts. A later analysis found that most CMV-associated TCR beta chains appeared HLA-restricted, with HLA associations seemingly driven largely by CMV exposure. For the cohort, immune exposure information was limited to CMV serostatus. In vitro tests confirmed that a few of the cytomegalovirus-associated TCR beta chains recognize cytomegalovirus antigens. Because HLA typing was unavailable for some donors at each locus, only the typed subset was used in association tests. The study gave a list of roughly 150 TCR beta chains associated with cytomegalovirus. Broadly in line with IMGT annotations, most TCR beta V segments showed up in productive rearrangements about 90% or about 30% of the time in an earlier analysis of roughly 590 of the donors. A later analysis found that HLA-associated TCR beta chains were more clonally expanded and had lower generation probabilities than equally common non-associated chains. The authors suggested that the approach could potentially be generalized to other disease states and immunological phenotypes. According to a later analysis, parvovirus B19, influenza, CMV and Epstein-Barr virus appeared linked to several top co-occurrence clusters.

The cohort consisted of hundreds of healthy bone marrow donors. All cohort members were sampled while nominally healthy, although unrecorded immune exposures were likely present. The donor was CMV seropositive and was included in the group of approximately 300 seropositive cohort members. A peripheral blood sample was provided by each donor, and peripheral blood mononuclear cells were used for TCR beta sequencing. The Qiagen DNeasy Blood Extraction Kit was used to extract genomic DNA from the blood cell samples. Library preparation employed the immunoSEQ multiplex PCR assay. A mixture of 60 forward primers for TCR Vbeta segments and 13 reverse primers for TCR Jbeta segments was used in the multiplex PCR. A multiplex PCR assay on genomic DNA amplified the CDR3 region of rearranged TCR beta genes. The amplified TCR beta libraries were sequenced on the Illumina HiSeq System as 87-base-pair reads. On the authors' methods: Across the 700 or so repertoires, a later analysis counted 80 million or so unique TCR beta chains, 9 million to 14 million of which were shared by at least two donors. To remove PCR and sequencing errors, raw reads were error-corrected and collapsed into unique sequences using a nearest-neighbor algorithm that merged closely related sequences. V, D and J gene segments were assigned by aligning CDR3 sequences to IMGT reference sequences. For a sequence to be retained, a match of at least six nucleotides to both a V gene segment and a J gene segment was required. Rearrangements were classified as productive when the CDR3 lacked stop codons and remained in frame with V and J, and all other rearrangements were classified as non-productive. CDR3 was defined according to IMGT convention as the region running from the second conserved V-encoded cysteine to the conserved J-encoded phenylalanine. The earlier analysis of about 590 of the donors excluded sequences that lacked an unambiguous match to a single V gene segment. In an earlier analysis of roughly 600 of the donors, a V segment was called functional when productive rearrangements were above 56.7%, and segregating when the standard deviation between donors exceeded 5%. To diagnose cytomegalovirus status from the catalog of TCR beta chain sequences, a statistical classification framework was built. In a later analysis, V and J genes were assigned by comparing TCR nucleotide sequences against IMGT/GENE-DB human TR gene sequences. In a later analysis, CDR3 sequences and most-parsimonious VDJ recombination scenarios were assigned using the TCRdist pipeline. In a later analysis, each TCR beta chain was defined by its CDR3 amino acid sequence together with its V-gene family, and reads without a unique V-gene family were excluded. As a way to deal with suspected cross-contamination and a sequencing artifact, a later analysis dropped roughly 620 nucleotide sequences that were highly shared and had low generation probability. A later analysis calculated a clonal expansion index for each public chain from normalized within-repertoire ranks of inferred template counts. In a later analysis, generation probabilities were computed using a VDJ recombination model fitted to out-of-frame rearrangements, and the results were checked against IGoR. In a later analysis, TCR-TCR, TCR-HLA and TCR-CMV co-occurrence was scored with hypergeometric tests, and a repertoire-size bias correction was applied to TCR pairs. A later analysis estimated false discovery rates by permuting HLA or CMV assignments 20 times. In a later analysis, co-occurring TCRs were grouped using DBSCAN, with TCRdist sequence similarity added in when clustering inside HLA-allele-positive subsets. Co-occurrence clustering excluded repertoires with fewer than 30,000 or more than 120,000 public chains, plus five with anomalous nucleotide sharing. The clones in this table, taken by TCRdb from immuneACCESS, are in-frame only. Not every clone is retained; where verified, under half of the shortfall comes from an unresolved V gene, and the cause of the rest is unknown. The DNA was the basis for D and trimming; V, J and clone size are from that table. Across this sample there are some 200,000 clones, with roughly 9.5% seen only once. The biggest ten clones account for approximately 1.3% of the sample.

The receptor comes from a young woman in good health and CMV-seropositive. The sequenced sample was PBMCs.

The encoded CDR3 is CASSEGNRVNIQYF. The DNA sequence is TGTGCCAGCAGTGAAGGAAACAGGGTGAACATTCAGTACTTC. Recombination connected TRBV2 to TRBJ2-4; the D segment could be TRBD1, given 6 matching bases. V was cut back by 1 base and J by 7 bases, leaving a gap of 11 bases between them. From cysteine to phenylalanine, the CDR3 is 14 amino acids long. Only the CDR3 portion is preserved as DNA: 42 bases, with reading frame beginning at the first base. CDR1 and CDR2, looked up from the germline V gene, are SNHLY and FYNNEI.